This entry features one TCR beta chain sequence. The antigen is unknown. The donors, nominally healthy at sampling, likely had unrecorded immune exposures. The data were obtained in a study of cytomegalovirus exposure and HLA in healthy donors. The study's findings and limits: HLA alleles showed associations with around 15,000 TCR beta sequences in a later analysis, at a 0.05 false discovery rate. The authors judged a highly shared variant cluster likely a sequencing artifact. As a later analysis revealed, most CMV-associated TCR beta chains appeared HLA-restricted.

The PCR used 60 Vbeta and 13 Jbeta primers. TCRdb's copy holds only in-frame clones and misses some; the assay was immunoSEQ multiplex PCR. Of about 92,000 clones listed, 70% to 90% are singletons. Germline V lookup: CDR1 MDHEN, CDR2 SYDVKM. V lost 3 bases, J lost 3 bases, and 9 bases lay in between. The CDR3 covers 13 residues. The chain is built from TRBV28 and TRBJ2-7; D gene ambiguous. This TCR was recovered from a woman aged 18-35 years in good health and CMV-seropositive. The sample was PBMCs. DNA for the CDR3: TGTGCCAGCAGTTTGAGTCTAGTCTACGAGCAGTACTTC. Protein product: CASSLSLVYEQYF.